This T cell receptor (beta chain) is drawn from a study of T cells after yellow fever vaccination (dated by TCRdb to 2018 to 2020). For context, the study as a whole: The SMART-Seq v4 Ultra Low Input RNA kit was used to prepare libraries from fractions with low cell numbers. Bulk TCR alpha and beta repertoires were sequenced longitudinally to track T-cell clones before and after primary and booster YFV17D yellow fever vaccination. The cohort comprised two healthy male donors, one aged 18 to 30 and one aged 30 to 40 years. Blood was collected at multiple timepoints before and after primary and secondary immunization, and bulk PBMC replicates and cell subsets were isolated. The investigation overall reported the following: After the booster, most clones that had expanded after primary vaccination were detected again (over 95% of CD4 and around nine tenths of CD8), suggesting broad maintenance of memory. Only a couple of donors were included in the study, so the extent to which the findings can be generalized is limited. Compared with the primary T-cell response, the secondary T-cell response was weaker but faster, peaking on day 5 rather than day 15. A small fraction of clonotypes appeared in both the CD4 and CD8 compartments, likely as a result of convergent recombination. FACS-sorted repertoires could contain abundant contaminating clonotypes from the bulk population, so computational filtering was required.

TCRdb records Illumina NovaSeq 6000 as the sequencer. TCR cDNA was synthesized by 5'RACE template switching, through which a universal primer site and unique molecular identifiers were introduced. Priming of cDNA synthesis was performed from both the TCR alpha and TCR beta constant segments. Library amplification involved two PCR steps, and the second step added sample barcodes and sequencing adapters. Sequencing of the libraries was done on either Illumina HiSeq 2500 (2x100 bp) or NovaSeq (2x150 bp). As for the authors' bioinformatics: MIGEC was used to demultiplex reads and collapse the reads into UMI consensus sequences, and MiXCR was used for V(D)J alignment. Using edgeR on replicate PBMC samples, clonotypes were called vaccine-responding if FDR was below 0.01 and the log2 fold change was above 5 up to day 15. CD4 or CD8 identity was assigned to each bulk clonotype according to whether the clonotype was present at higher abundance in the sequenced CD4 repertoire or the sequenced CD8 repertoire. TCRdb cleaned the public reads at Q25 with fastp, built clones with MiXCR and kept in-frame beta chains. Rows matching on CDR3 protein sequence are summarized as one entry with the most common DNA and genes. TCRdb's processing, not the study's, gives the V and J calls here. Recorded for this sample are 300,000 to 400,000 distinct CDR3 sequences; 12% of them occurred a single time. Approximately 3.4% of the sample lies in the top ten.

The treatment or condition label on this specimen signifies: live attenuated yellow fever vaccine strain. PBMCs were isolated from peripheral blood using a standard Ficoll-Paque protocol. CD4 and CD8 T-cell fractions were isolated with Dynabeads CD4 and CD8 positive selection kits. TriZol was used to extract RNA from bulk PBMCs, CD4 and CD8 fractions, and dextramer-positive and dextramer-negative fractions. The sample holds a few counts of this clonotype. Its specific antigen is unknown. No much larger clonotype is one base removed from it; base qualities were not supplied. From its cysteine to its phenylalanine, the CDR3 spans 16 amino acids. CDR3 DNA is the only sequence kept; it has 48 bases, read in frame from the first base. In the germline V gene, CDR1 corresponds to LGHNA and CDR2 to YSLEER. Cut back by 1 base and 1 base, the V and J ends lie 12 bases apart.

The clonotype was recovered from a man younger than 35 who received the YFV17D yellow fever vaccine. The chain employs TRBV4-3 and TRBJ2-3; TRBD2 is a weak D gene call, 6 bases matching. This material consisted of CD4+ T cells sorted from PBMCs, taken 15 days after the yellow fever booster vaccination. The DNA sequence is given as TGCGCCAGCAGCCAAGCAGCGACTAGGGGCACAGATACGCAGTATTTT. This is translated as CASSQAATRGTDTQYF.